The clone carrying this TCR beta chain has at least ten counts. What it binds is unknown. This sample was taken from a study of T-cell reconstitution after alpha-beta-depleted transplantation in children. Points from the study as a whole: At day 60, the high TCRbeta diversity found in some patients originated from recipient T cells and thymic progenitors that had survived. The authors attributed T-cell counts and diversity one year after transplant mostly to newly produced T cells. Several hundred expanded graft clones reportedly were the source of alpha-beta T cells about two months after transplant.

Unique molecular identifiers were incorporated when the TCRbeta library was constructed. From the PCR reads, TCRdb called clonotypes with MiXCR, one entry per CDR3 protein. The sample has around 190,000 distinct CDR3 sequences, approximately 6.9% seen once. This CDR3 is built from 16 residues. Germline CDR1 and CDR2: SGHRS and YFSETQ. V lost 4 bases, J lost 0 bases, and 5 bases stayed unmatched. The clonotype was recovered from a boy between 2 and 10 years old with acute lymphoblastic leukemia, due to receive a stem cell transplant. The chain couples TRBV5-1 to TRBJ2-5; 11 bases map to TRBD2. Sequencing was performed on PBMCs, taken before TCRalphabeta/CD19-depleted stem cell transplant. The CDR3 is CASSPGLAGYQETQYF. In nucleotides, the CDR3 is TGCGCCAGCAGCCCCGGACTAGCGGGCTACCAAGAGACCCAGTACTTC. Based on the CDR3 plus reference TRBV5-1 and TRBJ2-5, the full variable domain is KAGVTQTPRYLIKTRGQQVTLSCSPISGHRSVSWYQQTPGQGLQFLFEYFSETQRNKGNFPGRFSGRQFSNSRSEMNVSTLELGDSALYLCASSPGLAGYQETQYFGPGTRLLVL.